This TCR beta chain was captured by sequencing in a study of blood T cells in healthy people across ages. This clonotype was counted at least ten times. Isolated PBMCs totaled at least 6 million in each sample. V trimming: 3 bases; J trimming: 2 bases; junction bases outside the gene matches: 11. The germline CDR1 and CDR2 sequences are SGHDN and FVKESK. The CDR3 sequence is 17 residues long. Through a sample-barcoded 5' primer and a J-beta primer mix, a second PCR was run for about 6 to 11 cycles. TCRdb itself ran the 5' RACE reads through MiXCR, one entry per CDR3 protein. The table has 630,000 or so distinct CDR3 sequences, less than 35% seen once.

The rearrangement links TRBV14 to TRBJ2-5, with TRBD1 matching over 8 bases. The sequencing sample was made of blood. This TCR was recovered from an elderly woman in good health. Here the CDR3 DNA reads TGTGCCAGCAGCCATAATACCGGGACAGGAGTACAAGAGACCCAGTACTTC. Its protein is CASSHNTGTGVQETQYF. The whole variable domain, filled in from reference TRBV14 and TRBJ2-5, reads EAGVTQFPSHSVIEKGQTVTLRCDPISGHDNLYWYRRVMGKEIKFLLHFVKESKQDESGMPNNRFLAERTGGTYSTLKVQPAELEDSGVYFCASSHNTGTGVQETQYFGPGTRLLVL.